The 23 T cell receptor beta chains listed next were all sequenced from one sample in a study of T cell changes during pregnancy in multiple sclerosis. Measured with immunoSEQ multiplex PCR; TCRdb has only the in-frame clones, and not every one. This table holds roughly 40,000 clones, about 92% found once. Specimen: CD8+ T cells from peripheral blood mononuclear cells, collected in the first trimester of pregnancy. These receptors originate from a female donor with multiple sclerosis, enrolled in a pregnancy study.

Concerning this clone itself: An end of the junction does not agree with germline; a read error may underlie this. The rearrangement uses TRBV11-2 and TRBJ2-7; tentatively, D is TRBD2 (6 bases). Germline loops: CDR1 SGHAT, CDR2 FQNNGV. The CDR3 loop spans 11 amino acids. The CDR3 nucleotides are TGTGCCGGCAGCGCCGGGGGCGAGCAGTACTTC. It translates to CAGSAGGEQYF.

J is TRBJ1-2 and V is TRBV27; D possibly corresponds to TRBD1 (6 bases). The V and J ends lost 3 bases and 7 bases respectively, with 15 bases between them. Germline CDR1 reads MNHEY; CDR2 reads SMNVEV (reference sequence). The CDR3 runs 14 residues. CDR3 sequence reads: CASSFGAGAGGYTF. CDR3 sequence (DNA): TGTGCCAGCAGTTTTGGGGCGGGGGCCGGTGGCTACACCTTC.

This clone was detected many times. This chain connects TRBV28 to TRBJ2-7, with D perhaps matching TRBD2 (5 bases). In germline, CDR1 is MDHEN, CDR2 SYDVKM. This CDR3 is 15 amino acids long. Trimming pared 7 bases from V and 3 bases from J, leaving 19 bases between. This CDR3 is CASTLTGQEGYEQYF. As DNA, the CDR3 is TGTGCCAGCACCCTTACCGGGCAAGAGGGCTACGAGCAGTACTTC.

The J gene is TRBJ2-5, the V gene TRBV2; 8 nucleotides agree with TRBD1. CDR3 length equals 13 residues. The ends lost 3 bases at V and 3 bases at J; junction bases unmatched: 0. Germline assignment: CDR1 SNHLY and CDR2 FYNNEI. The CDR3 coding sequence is TGTGCCAGCAGTGAGACAGGGGAAGAGACCCAGTACTTC. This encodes CASSETGEETQYF.

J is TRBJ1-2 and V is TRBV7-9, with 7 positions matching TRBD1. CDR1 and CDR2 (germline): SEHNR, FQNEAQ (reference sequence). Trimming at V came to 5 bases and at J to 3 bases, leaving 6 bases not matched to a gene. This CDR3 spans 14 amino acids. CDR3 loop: CASSPGQDYYGYTF. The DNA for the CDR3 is TGTGCCAGCAGCCCCGGACAGGACTACTATGGCTACACCTTC.

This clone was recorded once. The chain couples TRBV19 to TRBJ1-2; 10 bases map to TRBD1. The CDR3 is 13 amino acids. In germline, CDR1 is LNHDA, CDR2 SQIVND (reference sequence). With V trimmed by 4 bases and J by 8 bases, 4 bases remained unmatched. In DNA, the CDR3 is TGTGCCAGTAGTACAGGGACAGGGGCCGGCTACACCTTC. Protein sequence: CASSTGTGAGYTF. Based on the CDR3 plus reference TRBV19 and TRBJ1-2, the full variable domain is DGGITQSPKYLFRKEGQNVTLSCEQNLNHDAMYWYRQDPGQGLRLIYYSQIVNDFQKGDIAEGYSVSREKKESFPLTVTSAQKNPTAFYLCASSTGTGAGYTFGSGTRLTVV.

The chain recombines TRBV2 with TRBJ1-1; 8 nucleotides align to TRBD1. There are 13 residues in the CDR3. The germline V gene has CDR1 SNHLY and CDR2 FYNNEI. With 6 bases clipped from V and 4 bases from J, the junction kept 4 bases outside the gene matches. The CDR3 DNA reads TGTGCCAGCAGCGGGGGGACAGGCACTGAAGCTTTCTTT. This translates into CASSGGTGTEAFF. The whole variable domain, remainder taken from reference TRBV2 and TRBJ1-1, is EPEVTQTPSHQVTQMGQEVILRCVPISNHLYFYWYRQILGQKVEFLVSFYNNEISEKSEIFDDQFSVERPDGSNFTLKIRSTKLEDSAMYFCASSGGTGTEAFFGQGTRLTVV.

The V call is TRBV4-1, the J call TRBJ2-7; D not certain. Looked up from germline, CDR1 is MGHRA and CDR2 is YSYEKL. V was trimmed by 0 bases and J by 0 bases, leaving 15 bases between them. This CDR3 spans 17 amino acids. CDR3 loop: CASSQEPQATLSYEQYF. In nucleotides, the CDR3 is TGCGCCAGCAGCCAAGAACCCCAGGCCACGCTCTCCTACGAGCAGTACTTC.

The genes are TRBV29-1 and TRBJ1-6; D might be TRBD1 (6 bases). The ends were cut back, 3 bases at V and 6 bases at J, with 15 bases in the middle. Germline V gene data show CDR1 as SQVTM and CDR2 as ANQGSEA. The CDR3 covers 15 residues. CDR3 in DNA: TGCAGCGTTGATTCCCGGACAGAACTTAATTCACCCCTCCACTTT. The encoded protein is CSVDSRTELNSPLHF.

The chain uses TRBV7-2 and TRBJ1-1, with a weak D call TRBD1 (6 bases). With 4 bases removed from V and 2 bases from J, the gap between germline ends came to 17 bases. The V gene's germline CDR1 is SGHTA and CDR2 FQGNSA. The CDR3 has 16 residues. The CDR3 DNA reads TGTGCCAGCAGCTATTCCGCCGGGACAATAAACACTGAAGCTTTCTTT. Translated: CASSYSAGTINTEAFF.

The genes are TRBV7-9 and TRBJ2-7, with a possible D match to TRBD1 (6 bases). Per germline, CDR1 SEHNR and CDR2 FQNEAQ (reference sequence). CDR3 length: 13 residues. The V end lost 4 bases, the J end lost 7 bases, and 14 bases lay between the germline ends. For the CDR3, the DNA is TGTGCCAGCAGCTCCCCAACAGGGTTTGAGCAGTACTTC. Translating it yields CASSSPTGFEQYF.

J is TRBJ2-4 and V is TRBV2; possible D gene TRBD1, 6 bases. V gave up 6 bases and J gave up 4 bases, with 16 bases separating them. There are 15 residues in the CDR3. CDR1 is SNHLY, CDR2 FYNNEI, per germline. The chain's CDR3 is CASSGTGTSKNIQYF. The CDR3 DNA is TGTGCCAGCAGCGGGACCGGGACATCTAAAAACATTCAGTACTTC. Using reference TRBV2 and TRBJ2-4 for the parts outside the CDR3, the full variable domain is EPEVTQTPSHQVTQMGQEVILRCVPISNHLYFYWYRQILGQKVEFLVSFYNNEISEKSEIFDDQFSVERPDGSNFTLKIRSTKLEDSAMYFCASSGTGTSKNIQYFGAGTRLSVL.

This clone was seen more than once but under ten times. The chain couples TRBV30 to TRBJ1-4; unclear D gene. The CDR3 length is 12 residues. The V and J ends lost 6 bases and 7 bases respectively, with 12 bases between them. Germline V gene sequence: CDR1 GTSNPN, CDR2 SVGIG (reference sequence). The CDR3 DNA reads TGTGCCTGTTTCGGAGAAGGTGAAAAACTGTTTTTT. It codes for CACFGEGEKLFF.

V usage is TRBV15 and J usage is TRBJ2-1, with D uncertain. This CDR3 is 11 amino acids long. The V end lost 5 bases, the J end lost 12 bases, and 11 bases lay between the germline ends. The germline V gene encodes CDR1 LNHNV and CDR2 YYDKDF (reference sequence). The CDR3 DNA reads TGTGCCACCAGCGGTGGAAGAGGGCAGTTCTTC. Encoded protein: CATSGGRGQFF.

The CDR3 sequence is CASSDDWTGETYEQYF. The CDR3 coding sequence is TGCGCCAGCAGCGACGACTGGACAGGGGAGACCTACGAGCAGTACTTC. The chain combines TRBV5-1 with TRBJ2-7; 9 nucleotides line up with TRBD1. Germline-derived CDR1 and CDR2 are SGHRS and YFSETQ. The CDR3 is 16 amino acids. V lost 4 bases and J lost 2; bases outside the gene matches: 10.

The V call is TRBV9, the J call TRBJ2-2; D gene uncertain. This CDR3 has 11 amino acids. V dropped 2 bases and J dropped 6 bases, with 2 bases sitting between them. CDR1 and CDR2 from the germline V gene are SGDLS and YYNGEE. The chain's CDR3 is CASSVAGELFF. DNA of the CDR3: TGTGCCAGCAGCGTCGCCGGGGAGCTGTTTTTT.

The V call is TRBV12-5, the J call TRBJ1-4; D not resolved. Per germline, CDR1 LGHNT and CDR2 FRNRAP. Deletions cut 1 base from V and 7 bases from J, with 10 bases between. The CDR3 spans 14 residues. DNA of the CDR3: TGTGCTAGTGGTTTGGCCGGGGTAGGTGAAAAACTGTTTTTT. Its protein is CASGLAGVGEKLFF.

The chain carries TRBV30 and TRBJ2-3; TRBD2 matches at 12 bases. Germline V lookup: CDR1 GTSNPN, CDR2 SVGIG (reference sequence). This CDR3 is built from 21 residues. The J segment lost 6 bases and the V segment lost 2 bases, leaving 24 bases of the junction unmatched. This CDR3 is CAWSKGAETAVLAGGLDTQYF. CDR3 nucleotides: TGTGCCTGGAGTAAAGGCGCCGAGACAGCGGTACTAGCGGGGGGTTTGGATACGCAGTATTTT. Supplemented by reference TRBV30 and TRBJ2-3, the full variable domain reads SQTIHQWPATLVQPVGSPLSLECTVEGTSNPNLYWYRQAAGRGLQLLFYSVGIGQISSEVPQNLSASRPQDRQFILSSKKLLLSDSGFYLCAWSKGAETAVLAGGLDTQYFGPGTRLTVL.

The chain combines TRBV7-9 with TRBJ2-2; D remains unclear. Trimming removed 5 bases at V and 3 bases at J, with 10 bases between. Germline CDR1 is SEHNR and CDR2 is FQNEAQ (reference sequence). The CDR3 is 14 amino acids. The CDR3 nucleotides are TGTGCCAGCAGCAAAGACACCTACACCGGGGAGCTGTTTTTT. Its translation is CASSKDTYTGELFF.

The CDR3 region has the DNA TGTGCCATCAGTGTGGGGGGGCTGAGCGGGGAGCTGTTTTTT. It is translated as CAISVGGLSGELFF. The chain carries TRBV10-3 and TRBJ2-2; D is possibly TRBD2 (7 bases). The V gene lost 4 bases and the J gene lost 7 bases, with 13 bases spanning the gap. Germline CDR1 is ENHRY and CDR2 is SYGVKD. This CDR3 contains 14 residues.

CDR3 sequence (DNA): TGTGCCAGCAGCGGCGCCGCCGGGGGGGGCACAGATACGCAGTATTTT. It translates to CASSGAAGGGTDTQYF. The rearrangement links TRBV11-3 to TRBJ2-3, with 8 bases that match TRBD2. Germline V lookup: CDR1 SGHNT, CDR2 YENEEA. V shed 5 bases, J shed 1 base, and the junction held 8 bases outside the gene matches. This CDR3 has 16 residues.

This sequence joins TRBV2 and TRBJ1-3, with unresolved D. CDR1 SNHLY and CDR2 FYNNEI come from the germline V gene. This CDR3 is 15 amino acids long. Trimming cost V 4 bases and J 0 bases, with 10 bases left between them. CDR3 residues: CASSGSVSSGNTIYF. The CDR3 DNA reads TGTGCCAGCAGTGGTTCAGTAAGCTCTGGAAACACCATATATTTT.

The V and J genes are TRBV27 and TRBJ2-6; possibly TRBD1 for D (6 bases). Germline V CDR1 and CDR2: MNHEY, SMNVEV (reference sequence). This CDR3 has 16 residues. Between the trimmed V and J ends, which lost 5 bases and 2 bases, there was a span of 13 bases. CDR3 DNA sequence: TGTGCCAGCAGTCCCCCCAGGGGCGCTGGGGCCAACGTCCTGACTTTC. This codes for CASSPPRGAGANVLTF.